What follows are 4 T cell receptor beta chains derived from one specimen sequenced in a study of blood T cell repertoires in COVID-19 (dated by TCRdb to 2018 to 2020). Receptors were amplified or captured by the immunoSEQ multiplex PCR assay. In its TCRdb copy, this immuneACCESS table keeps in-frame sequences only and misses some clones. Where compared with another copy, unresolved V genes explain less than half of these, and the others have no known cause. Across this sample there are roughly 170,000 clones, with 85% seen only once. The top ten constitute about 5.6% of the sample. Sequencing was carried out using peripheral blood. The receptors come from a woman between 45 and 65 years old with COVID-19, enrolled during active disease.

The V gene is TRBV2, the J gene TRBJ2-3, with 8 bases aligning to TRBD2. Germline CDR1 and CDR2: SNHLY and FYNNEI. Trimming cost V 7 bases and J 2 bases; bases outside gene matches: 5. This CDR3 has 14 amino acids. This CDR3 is CASKRGPDTDTQYF. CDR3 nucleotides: TGTGCCAGCAAGCGGGGGCCGGACACAGATACGCAGTATTTT.

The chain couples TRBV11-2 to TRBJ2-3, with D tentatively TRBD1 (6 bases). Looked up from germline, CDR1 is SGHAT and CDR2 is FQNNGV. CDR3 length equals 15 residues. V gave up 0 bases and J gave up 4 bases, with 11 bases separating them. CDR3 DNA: TGTGCCAGCAGCTTAGATCAGGGGTTCGCAGATACGCAGTATTTT. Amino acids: CASSLDQGFADTQYF. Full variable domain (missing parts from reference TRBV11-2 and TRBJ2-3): EAGVAQSPRYKIIEKRQSVAFWCNPISGHATLYWYQQILGQGPKLLIQFQNNGVVDDSQLPKDRFSAERLKGVDSTLKIQPAKLEDSAVYLCASSLDQGFADTQYFGPGTRLTVL.

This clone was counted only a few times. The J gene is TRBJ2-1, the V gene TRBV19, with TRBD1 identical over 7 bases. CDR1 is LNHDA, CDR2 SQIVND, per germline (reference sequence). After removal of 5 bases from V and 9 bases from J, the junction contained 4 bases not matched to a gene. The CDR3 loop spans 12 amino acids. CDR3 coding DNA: TGTGCCAGTAGTCTAGGGGGCTTTGAGCAGTTCTTC. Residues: CASSLGGFEQFF.

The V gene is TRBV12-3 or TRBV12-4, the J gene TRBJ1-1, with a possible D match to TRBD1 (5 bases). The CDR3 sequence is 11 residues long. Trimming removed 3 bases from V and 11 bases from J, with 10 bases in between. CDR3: CASSFGGVAFF. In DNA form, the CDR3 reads TGTGCCAGCAGTTTTGGGGGGGTGGCTTTCTTT.